This T cell receptor beta chain was documented in a study of beta chain features in type 1 diabetes. Sequenced material consisted of expressed TCRB transcripts (all of the isolated RNA was reverse transcribed). Assay used: immunoSEQ multiplex PCR; TCRdb lists only in-frame clones, some missing. The sample consists of roughly 330,000 clones, less than 15% of them appearing once. Germline V gene data show CDR1 as SNHLY and CDR2 as FYNNEI. Germline trimming cut 4 bases from V and 4 bases from J; bases unmatched to any gene: 2. This CDR3 spans 13 amino acids. The study's findings and limits: A moderate, significant TCRB CDR3 shortening appeared in type 1 diabetes across four CD4+ subsets. The naive, central memory and Treg TCRB repertoires looked more alike in patients than they did in healthy donors. Short templates might get an advantage during PCR, and this would be equal in patients and controls.

Concerning this clone: Its antigen remains unknown.

This clonotype was obtained from a woman between 18 and 29 years old with type 1 diabetes. Sequences were obtained from naive CD4+ T cells from blood. The rearrangement links TRBV2 to TRBJ1-1; 8 nucleotides align to TRBD1. For the CDR3, the DNA is TGTGCCAGCAGTGGACAGGGGTTCACTGAAGCTTTCTTT. It yields the protein CASSGQGFTEAFF.